This TCR beta chain is from a study of T cells after yellow fever vaccination. Study-level background: Preparation used SMART-Seq v4 Ultra Low Input for the low-cell-number fractions.

TCRdb independently ran MiXCR on the 5' RACE reads; one entry per CDR3 protein. Of approximately 450,000 distinct CDR3 sequences listed, 18% were seen once; the top ten hold about 18%. Concerning this clonotype itself: Its antigen remains unidentified.

Germline values: CDR1 SGHRS, CDR2 YFSETQ. The CDR3 length is 16 residues. Trimming removed 0 bases from V and 4 bases from J, with 16 bases in between. Broader study findings: Clonotype sharing between CD4 and CD8 compartments was small. Contamination of FACS-sorted repertoires by abundant clonotypes from the bulk population could occur. Post-booster repertoires contained most primary-vaccination clones again (roughly 95% CD4, less than 90% CD8).

V is TRBV5-1 and J is TRBJ1-1; maybe TRBD1 (6 bases). This clonotype was sampled from a man aged 18 to 30 who received the YFV17D yellow fever vaccine. The specimen comprised PBMCs, sampled before the yellow fever booster vaccination. CDR3 loop: CASSLGTVRWSTEAFF. The DNA for the CDR3 is TGCGCCAGCAGCTTGGGGACAGTAAGGTGGTCCACTGAAGCTTTCTTT.